The clone carrying this T cell receptor (beta chain) has just a few counts. This entry comes from a study of T-cell memory formation after mild COVID-19. TCRdb passed the 5' RACE reads through MiXCR, listing each CDR3 protein once. In the table there are about 150,000 distinct CDR3 sequences, around 13% of which are singletons. The V segment lost 0 bases and the J segment 8 bases; nucleotides outside the gene matches: 14. The germline V gene encodes CDR1 LGHNA and CDR2 YNFKEQ. The CDR3 spans 18 residues. Sample: PBMCs or a T cell subset sorted from them (not recorded which). The genes are TRBV4-2 and TRBJ1-5; TRBD1 agrees at 9 bases. The origin of this receptor is an adult woman who had mild COVID-19 (a few samples of this study predate the infection). Cell type and time point are not known. DNA for the CDR3: TGTGCCAGCAGCCAAGAGGGACCCGGGACAGGGTACGGTGAGCCCCAGCATTTT. Amino acids: CASSQEGPGTGYGEPQHF.